The 15 T cell receptor beta chains below were found in one sample sequenced in a study of shared clonotypes between healthy human individuals. Here immunoSEQ multiplex PCR was the method, and the copy in TCRdb shows in-frame clones only, minus some. Among roughly 2.6 million clones listed, around 90% were seen once. The sequencing sample was made of naive CD4+ T cells sorted from blood. Subset noted: CD45RA+ positively selected. The receptor source for this set is a man aged 18 to 29 in good health.

This chain uses TRBV7-2 with TRBJ2-7; 8 nucleotides match TRBD2. The CDR3 loop spans 16 amino acids. With V trimmed by 2 bases and J by 3 bases, 9 bases remained unmatched. In germline, CDR1 is SGHTA, CDR2 FQGNSA. CDR3 sequence reads: CASSLRSGGDVYEQYF. CDR3 nucleotides: TGTGCCAGCAGCTTAAGGTCGGGAGGGGACGTCTACGAGCAGTACTTC.

This clone showed up just once. The genes are TRBV28 and TRBJ1-6; D gene unclear. V lost 4 bases and J lost 7, with 17 bases in between. This CDR3 has 16 amino acids. Germline assignment: CDR1 MDHEN and CDR2 SYDVKM. CDR3 amino acids: CASSSRLTTPNSPLHF. CDR3 sequence (DNA): TGTGCCAGCAGTTCTCGTCTTACAACCCCCAATTCACCCCTCCACTTT.

J is TRBJ2-2 and V is TRBV2, with D possibly TRBD2 on 6 matching bases. CDR1 SNHLY and CDR2 FYNNEI come from the germline V gene. The length of the CDR3 is 18 residues. V lost 4 bases to trimming and J lost 2 bases, with 20 bases between them. CDR3 in amino acids: CASSGAGRTTSNTGELFF. For the CDR3, the DNA is TGTGCCAGCAGTGGGGCCGGCAGGACTACCTCTAACACCGGGGAGCTGTTTTTT.

This chain connects TRBV7-2 to TRBJ2-7, with a tentative D call TRBD1 (5 bases). This CDR3 region has 16 residues. Germline lookup yields CDR1 SGHTA and CDR2 FQGNSA. Trimming took off 1 base at V and 2 bases at J, with 15 bases between the two ends. The CDR3 sequence is CASSLEGAPVPYEQYF. For the CDR3, the DNA is TGTGCCAGCAGCTTAGAAGGGGCGCCCGTCCCCTACGAGCAGTACTTC.

Note on this clone: The sample carries other DNA sequences with the same CDR3. The rearrangement joins TRBV18 to TRBJ1-5; D is undetermined. The germline V gene encodes CDR1 KGHSH and CDR2 LQKENI. CDR3 length: 14 residues. V dropped 2 bases and J dropped 0 bases, with 5 bases sitting between them. This CDR3 is CASSPGPSNQPQHF. CDR3 in DNA: TGTGCCAGCTCACCAGGGCCTAGCAATCAGCCCCAGCATTTT.

J is TRBJ2-3 and V is TRBV7-2, with a weak D call TRBD1 (5 bases). This CDR3 has 13 residues. Trimming shortened V by 5 bases and J by 7 bases, and 13 bases separated the two germline ends. Germline CDR1 reads SGHTA; CDR2 reads FQGNSA. DNA for the CDR3: TGTGCCAGCAGCCAGGGCCCCTTTAATACGCAGTATTTT. Translated, it gives CASSQGPFNTQYF. The variable domain in full, completed from reference TRBV7-2 and TRBJ2-3, reads GAGVSQSPSNKVTEKGKDVELRCDPISGHTALYWYRQSLGQGLEFLIYFQGNSAPDKSGLPSDRFSAERTGGSVSTLTIQRTQQEDSAVYLCASSQGPFNTQYFGPGTRLTVL.

The chain employs TRBV5-4 and TRBJ2-4, with 9 bases matching TRBD2. The CDR3 length is 16 residues. The germline V gene encodes CDR1 SGHNT and CDR2 YYREEE (reference sequence). The trim removed 3 bases at V and 1 base at J, leaving 5 bases unmatched. The CDR3 DNA is TGTGCCAGCAGCTCCGCGGGAGGGGTGGCCAAAAACATTCAGTACTTC. Its translation is CASSSAGGVAKNIQYF. Based on the CDR3 plus reference TRBV5-4 and TRBJ2-4, the full variable domain is ETGVTQSPTHLIKTRGQQVTLRCSSQSGHNTVSWYQQALGQGPQFIFQYYREEENGRGNFPPRFSGLQFPNYSSELNVNALELDDSALYLCASSSAGGVAKNIQYFGAGTRLSVL.

This rearrangement joins TRBV20-1 to TRBJ1-1; D is unclear. Trimming stripped 7 bases from V and 1 base from J, with 7 bases between. The germline V gene encodes CDR1 DFQATT and CDR2 SNEGSKA (reference sequence). This CDR3 has 11 residues. CDR3 DNA: TGCAGTGGATACGGGAACACTGAAGCTTTCTTT. Protein product: CSGYGNTEAFF.

The chain is built from TRBV9 and TRBJ2-2, with D unclear. V dropped 2 bases and J dropped 3 bases, with 8 bases sitting between them. CDR1 and CDR2 (germline): SGDLS, YYNGEE. The CDR3 has 14 residues. The CDR3 spells CASSVGFDTGELFF. CDR3 coding DNA: TGTGCCAGCAGCGTTGGCTTTGACACCGGGGAGCTGTTTTTT.

The rearrangement joins TRBV18 to TRBJ2-1, with D possibly being TRBD1 (6 bases). The CDR3 has 14 amino acids. Trimming shortened V by 3 bases and J by 4 bases, and 10 bases separated the two germline ends. From germline, CDR1 is KGHSH and CDR2 LQKENI. In DNA form, the CDR3 reads TGTGCCAGCTCACCGGAGCAGGGGTACAATGAGCAGTTCTTC. Protein: CASSPEQGYNEQFF.

The chain has TRBV6-6 and TRBJ2-7; 8 nucleotides align to TRBD1. V lost 2 bases, J lost 5 bases, and 2 bases stayed unmatched. CDR1 and CDR2 (germline): MNHNY, SVGAGI (reference sequence). This CDR3 has 13 amino acids. DNA for the CDR3: TGTGCCAGCAGTTACCGGACAGGGCACGAGCAGTACTTC. It translates to CASSYRTGHEQYF.

The chain links TRBV2 to TRBJ2-7; D call uncertain. Trimming pared 7 bases from V and 5 bases from J, leaving 9 bases between. The CDR3 totals 11 residues. The germline V gene has CDR1 SNHLY and CDR2 FYNNEI. The CDR3 protein is CASKQIHEQYF. The CDR3 DNA is TGTGCCAGCAAACAGATCCACGAGCAGTACTTC.

To note about this clone: Other DNA sequences in the same sample also yield this CDR3. The V call is TRBV7-2, the J call TRBJ2-7, with 7 bases lining up with TRBD2. Germline V gene lookup returns CDR1 SGHTA and CDR2 FQGNSA. This CDR3 comprises 14 residues. Trimming at V came to 4 bases and at J to 0 bases, leaving 3 bases not matched to a gene. The DNA of the CDR3 is TGTGCCAGCAGCTACGGGGGGAGCTCCTACGAGCAGTACTTC. Its protein product is CASSYGGSSYEQYF.

Worth noting for this clone: This CDR3 is also generated by other DNA sequences in the sample. The chain carries TRBV19 and TRBJ2-6; D is ambiguous. In germline, CDR1 is LNHDA, CDR2 SQIVND (reference sequence). Trimming cost V 4 bases and J 0 bases, with 4 bases left between them. The CDR3 is 14 amino acids. CDR3 sequence: CASSTYSGANVLTF. CDR3 sequence (DNA): TGTGCCAGTAGTACCTACTCTGGGGCCAACGTCCTGACTTTC.

The chain uses TRBV19 and TRBJ2-3, with unresolved D. There are 12 residues in the CDR3. CDR1 and CDR2 from the germline V gene are LNHDA and SQIVND (reference sequence). Trimming shortened V by 4 bases and J by 8 bases, and 10 bases separated the two germline ends. The DNA for the CDR3 is TGTGCCAGTAGTAGCAGCGCTCCTACGCAGTATTTT. It is translated as CASSSSAPTQYF.